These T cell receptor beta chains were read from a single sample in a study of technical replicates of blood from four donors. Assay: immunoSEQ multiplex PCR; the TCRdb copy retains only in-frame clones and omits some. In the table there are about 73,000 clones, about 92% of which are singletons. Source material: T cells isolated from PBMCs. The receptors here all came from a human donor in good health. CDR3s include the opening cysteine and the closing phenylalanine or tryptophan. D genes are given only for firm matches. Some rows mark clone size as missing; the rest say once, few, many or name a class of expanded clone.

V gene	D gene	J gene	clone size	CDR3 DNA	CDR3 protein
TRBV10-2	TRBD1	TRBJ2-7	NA	TGCGCCAGCAGTGAGGCGGCGGGACAGGGTTTTGGCTACGAGCAGTACTTC	CASSEAAGQGFGYEQYF
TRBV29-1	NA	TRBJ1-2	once	TGCAGCGCTGGACAGTCTAGGGGCTACACCTTC	CSAGQSRGYTF
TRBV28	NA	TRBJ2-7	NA	TGTGCCAGCAGCCATATTTGGGTAGACGGGTCCTACGAGCAGTACTTC	CASSHIWVDGSYEQYF
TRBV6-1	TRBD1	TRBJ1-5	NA	TGTGCCAGCAGTGCCCGGACAGGGGTGAGCAATCAGCCCCAGCATTTT	CASSARTGVSNQPQHF
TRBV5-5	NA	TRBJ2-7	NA	TGTGCCAGCAGCCCAGGACGGACTACCTACGAGCAGTACTTC	CASSPGRTTYEQYF
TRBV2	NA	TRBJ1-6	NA	TGTGCCAGCCATGAGGAGAAGTCCCTCCACTTT	CASHEEKSLHF
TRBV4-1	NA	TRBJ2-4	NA	TGCGCCAGCAGCCAAGGCGTCCCCCTAGCCAAAAACATTCAGTACTTC	CASSQGVPLAKNIQYF
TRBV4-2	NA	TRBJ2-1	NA	TGTGCCAGCAGCCCCCTTCCGGGGTCGTCCTACAATGAGCAGTTCTTC	CASSPLPGSSYNEQFF
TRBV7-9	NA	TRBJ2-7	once	TGTGCCAGCAGCTCCGTAGACGAGCAGTACTTC	CASSSVDEQYF
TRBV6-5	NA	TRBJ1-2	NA	TGTGCCAGCAGTCCCTTTGGAGGGGACTATGGCTACACCTTC	CASSPFGGDYGYTF
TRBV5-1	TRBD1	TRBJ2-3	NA	TGCGCCAGCAGCTTGCTGGAGACAGGGAGCACAGATACGCAGTATTTT	CASSLLETGSTDTQYF
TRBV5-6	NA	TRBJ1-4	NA	TGTGCCAGCAGCCAGGGACTCAATGAAAAACTGTTTTTT	CASSQGLNEKLFF
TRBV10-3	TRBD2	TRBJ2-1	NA	TGTGCCATCGGAGCCCTAGCGGGGTCCACAATAGGCAATGAGCAGTTCTTC	CAIGALAGSTIGNEQFF
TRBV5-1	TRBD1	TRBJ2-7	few	TGCGCCAGCAGGATCGACAGGGGCGAGCAGTACTTC	CASRIDRGEQYF
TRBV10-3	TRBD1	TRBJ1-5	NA	TGTGCCATCAGTTACAGGGGAACGGAGCCCCAGCATTTT	CAISYRGTEPQHF
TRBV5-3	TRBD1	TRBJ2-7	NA	TGTGCCAGAAGCCCCGACAGGGGGCGAGACGAGCAGTACTTC	CARSPDRGRDEQYF
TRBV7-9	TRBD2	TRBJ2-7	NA	TGTGCCAGCAGCCAAACCGGGACTAGCGGGAAAGCCTACGAGCAGTACTTC	CASSQTGTSGKAYEQYF
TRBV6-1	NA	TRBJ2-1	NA	TGTGCCAGCAGTGAAGTTCCGGAGGGTGAGCAGTTCTTC	CASSEVPEGEQFF
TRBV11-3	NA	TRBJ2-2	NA	TGTGCCAGCAGCCCGGGTGGGGGGACCGGGGAGCTGTTTTTT	CASSPGGGTGELFF
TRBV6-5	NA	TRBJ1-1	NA	TGTGCCAGCAGAGATTTCGGGGGCACTGAAGCTTTCTTT	CASRDFGGTEAFF
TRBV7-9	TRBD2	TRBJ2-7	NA	TGTGCCAGCGAGGGACTAGCGGGAGGACCAATATACGAGCAGTACTTC	CASEGLAGGPIYEQYF